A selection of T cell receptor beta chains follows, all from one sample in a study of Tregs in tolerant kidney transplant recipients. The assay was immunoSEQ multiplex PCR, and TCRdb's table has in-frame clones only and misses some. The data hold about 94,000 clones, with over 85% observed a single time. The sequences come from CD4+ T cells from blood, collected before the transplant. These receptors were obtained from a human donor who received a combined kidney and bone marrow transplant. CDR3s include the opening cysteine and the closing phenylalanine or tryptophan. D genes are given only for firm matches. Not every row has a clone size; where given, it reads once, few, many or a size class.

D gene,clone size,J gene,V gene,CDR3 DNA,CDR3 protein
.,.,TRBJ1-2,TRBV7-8,TGTGCCAGCAGCTTAGACTCGTACAGAAACTATGGCTACACCTTC,CASSLDSYRNYGYTF
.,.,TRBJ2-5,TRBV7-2,TGTGCCAGCAGCTTGCGGGGGCGGGGCGTTCAGTACTTC,CASSLRGRGVQYF
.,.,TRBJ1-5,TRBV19,TGTGCCAGTAGGCGCAGGGCCGGTCAGCCCCAGCATTTT,CASRRRAGQPQHF
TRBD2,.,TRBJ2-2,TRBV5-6,TGTGCCAGCAGGAGGGACTACGGCACCGGGGAGCTGTTTTTT,CASRRDYGTGELFF
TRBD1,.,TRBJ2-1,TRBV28,TGTGCCAGCAGCCAAGTCGGGACAGGGTCCTACAATGAGCAGTTCTTC,CASSQVGTGSYNEQFF
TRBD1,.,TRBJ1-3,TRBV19,TGTGCCAGTAACCGATTTGGCGGGACAGAATTCTCTGGAAACACCATATATTTT,CASNRFGGTEFSGNTIYF
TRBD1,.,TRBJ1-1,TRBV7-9,TGTGCCAGCAGCTTAGGGGACAGGGGACGGTCCTCTGAAGCTTTCTTT,CASSLGDRGRSSEAFF
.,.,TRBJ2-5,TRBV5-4,TGTGCCAGCAGTTTCAGGGTCCAAGAGACCCAGTACTTC,CASSFRVQETQYF
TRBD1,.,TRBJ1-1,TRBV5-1,TGCGCCAGCAGCCTCTTGACCGGGACAGGGACAAACACTGAAGCTTTCTTT,CASSLLTGTGTNTEAFF
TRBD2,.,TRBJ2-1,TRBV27,TGTGCCAGCAGTTTGAACCTAGCGGGAGTTATAGGTGAGCAGTTCTTC,CASSLNLAGVIGEQFF
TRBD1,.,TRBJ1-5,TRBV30,TGTGCCTGGAGTTTGGGGACAGGGTTGTTTCTCGGCAATCAGCCCCAGCATTTT,CAWSLGTGLFLGNQPQHF
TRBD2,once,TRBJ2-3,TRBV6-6,TGTGCCAGCAGACTATCGGGGGGGGTGGATACGCAGTATTTT,CASRLSGGVDTQYF
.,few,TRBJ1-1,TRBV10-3,TGTGCCATCAGTGCAGACAGCTTGGGCACTGAAGCTTTCTTT,CAISADSLGTEAFF
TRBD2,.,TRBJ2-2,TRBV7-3,TGTGCCAGCAGCCCCAAACAGCGGGGGGGAATTTTACGAAAAGAAAACACCGGGGAGCTGTTTTTT,CASSPKQRGGILRKENTGELFF
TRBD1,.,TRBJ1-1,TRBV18,TGTGCCAGCTCACCATACCAGGGACAGTTCAACACTGAAGCTTTCTTT,CASSPYQGQFNTEAFF
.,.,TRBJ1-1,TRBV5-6,TGTGCCAGCAGCTTGTTCCGGGGGATGAACACTGAAGCTTTCTTT,CASSLFRGMNTEAFF
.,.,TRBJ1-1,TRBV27,TGTGCCAGCATTCTTACGGGGTTGGGCACTGAAGCTTTCTTT,CASILTGLGTEAFF
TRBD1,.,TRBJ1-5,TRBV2,TGTGCCAGCGCCCCAGCATGGACCCGCCGACAGGGGTTGAATAGCAATCAGCCCCAGCATTTT,CASAPAWTRRQGLNSNQPQHF
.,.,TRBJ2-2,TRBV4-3,TGCGCCAGCAGCCTGGACAGAAACGCCGGGGAGCTGTTTTTT,CASSLDRNAGELFF
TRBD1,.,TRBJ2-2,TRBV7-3,TGTGCCAGCAGCTTACGGGACAGGGCTTTCGGGGAGCTGTTTTTT,CASSLRDRAFGELFF
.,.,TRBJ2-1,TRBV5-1,TGCGCCAGCAGCTTGGGGTTTGAGAACAATGAGCAGTTCTTC,CASSLGFENNEQFF
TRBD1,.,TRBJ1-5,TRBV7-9,TGTGCCAGCAGCTTAGAGACAGGGACTTATAGCAATCAGCCCCAGCATTTT,CASSLETGTYSNQPQHF
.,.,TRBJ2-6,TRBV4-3,TGCGCCAGCAGCCAGAGGGGGTCTGGGGCCAACGTCCTGACTTTC,CASSQRGSGANVLTF
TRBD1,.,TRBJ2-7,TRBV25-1,TGTGCCAGCAGTGAATATAGGGGGCACGAGCAGTACTTC,CASSEYRGHEQYF
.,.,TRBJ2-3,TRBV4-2,TGTGCCAGCAGCCAAGATGGGGCAGGGACAGATACGCAGTATTTT,CASSQDGAGTDTQYF
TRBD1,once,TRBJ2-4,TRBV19,TGTGCCAGTAGCCGACAGGGAATAAAAAACATTCAGTACTTC,CASSRQGIKNIQYF
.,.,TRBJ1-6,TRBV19,TGTGCCAGTAAGGAGGGGTTTCACTATAATTCCCCCCTCCACTTT,CASKEGFHYNSPLHF
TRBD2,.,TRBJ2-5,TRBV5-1,TGCGCCAGCAGCTCGGGACTAGCGGAAGAGACCCAGTACTTC,CASSSGLAEETQYF
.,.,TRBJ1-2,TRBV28,TGTGCCAGCAGTTTACGGGGGGCAGGTGGCTACACCTTC,CASSLRGAGGYTF
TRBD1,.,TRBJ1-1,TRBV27,TGTGCCAGCAGGCGGACCGGACAGGGTATCGCTCGGACTGAAGCTTTCTTT,CASRRTGQGIARTEAFF
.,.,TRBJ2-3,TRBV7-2,TGTGCCAGCAGCTTAGCTGGCACCGCAGATACGCAGTATTTT,CASSLAGTADTQYF
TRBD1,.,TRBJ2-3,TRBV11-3,TGTGCCAGCAGCCGACAGGGGGCGAGGCGCACAGATACGCAGTATTTT,CASSRQGARRTDTQYF
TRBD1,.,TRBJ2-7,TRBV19,TGTGCCAGTAGTATGTCACAGGGGGAGAATCAGGTCTACGAGCAGTACTTC,CASSMSQGENQVYEQYF
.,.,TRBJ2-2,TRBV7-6,TGTGCCAGCAGCTCTAAGCGCACCGGGGAGCTGTTTTTT,CASSSKRTGELFF
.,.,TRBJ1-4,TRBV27,TGTGCCAGCAGTTTATGGCAGGGTAATGAAAAACTGTTTTTT,CASSLWQGNEKLFF
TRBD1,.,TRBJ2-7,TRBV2,TGTGCCAGCATACAGGGGTACGAGCAGTACTTC,CASIQGYEQYF
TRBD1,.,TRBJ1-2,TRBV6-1,TGTGCCAGCAGTGTACAGGGGCCGCCGACCCACTATGGCTACACCTTC,CASSVQGPPTHYGYTF
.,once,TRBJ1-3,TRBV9,TGTGCCAGCAGTAAAGCGACAGGCTCTGGAAACACCATATATTTT,CASSKATGSGNTIYF
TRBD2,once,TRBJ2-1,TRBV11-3,TGTGCCAGCAGCCGAAATAGCGGGAGCTCCTACAATGAGCAGTTCTTC,CASSRNSGSSYNEQFF
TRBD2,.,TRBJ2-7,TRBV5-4,TGTGCCAGCAGCCCCGGGGGGGATCGCTACGAGCAGTACTTC,CASSPGGDRYEQYF
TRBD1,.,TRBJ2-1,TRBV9,TGTGCCAGCAGCCCCGGACAGGGGGACTACAATGAGCAGTTCTTC,CASSPGQGDYNEQFF
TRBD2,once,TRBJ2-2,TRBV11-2,TGTGCCAGCAGCTTACGGCTAGCGGGGGGGCCGGCCACCGGGGAGCTGTTTTTT,CASSLRLAGGPATGELFF
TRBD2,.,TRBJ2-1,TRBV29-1,TGCAGCGTTGCTACTAGCGGGAGCTGGAATGAGCAGTTCTTC,CSVATSGSWNEQFF
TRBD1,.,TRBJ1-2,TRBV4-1,TGCGCCAGCTCCAACCCCATCGGACAGGGGAATGGCTACACCTTC,CASSNPIGQGNGYTF
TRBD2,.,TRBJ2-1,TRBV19,TGTGCCAGTAGTAGTAAGCGGGGGGGCCTAATGAGCTCCTACAATGAGCAGTTCTTC,CASSSKRGGLMSSYNEQFF